This TCR beta chain comes out of a study of OX40 agonist ivuxolimab in advanced cancers. Background on the study: The patients' treatment was ivuxolimab, an agonistic anti-OX40 (CD134) antibody. Overall study results and limits: Some nonresponders likewise displayed low normalized T-cell clonal expansion. Average numbers of expanded clones were greater in CD8+ T cells than in CD4+.

On this clone: Its antigen is as yet unknown.

Assay: immunoSEQ multiplex PCR; the TCRdb copy retains only in-frame clones and omits some. The repertoire holds around 60,000 clones, with about 89% as singletons. The CDR3 covers 16 residues. V shed 4 bases, J shed 3 bases, and the junction held 8 bases outside the gene matches. Germline V gives CDR1 SGDLS, CDR2 YYNGEE. The sequence derives from an adult with an advanced solid tumor such as melanoma, head and neck, liver or kidney cancer. The chain carries TRBV9 and TRBJ1-3; 9 bases align to TRBD1. The sample was CD4+ or CD8+ T cells sorted from blood, taken in a trial of the OX40 agonist ivuxolimab. CDR3 in amino acids: CASSSETGGGGNTIYF. DNA for the CDR3: TGTGCCAGCAGCTCGGAGACAGGGGGTGGTGGAAACACCATATATTTT.